The present T cell receptor (beta chain) was sequenced within a study of T cells in Graves' hyperthyroidism and ophthalmopathy. Study results and caveats: Prediction of ophthalmopathy progression came a median roughly 6.7 months pre-onset.

The CDR3 extends over 15 amino acids. With V trimmed by 6 bases and J by 6 bases, 11 bases remained unmatched. Germline V CDR1 and CDR2: SNHLY, FYNNEI. Exclusion criteria comprised uncontrolled infection, other autoimmune disease, pregnancy or lactation. Diagnoses rested on clinical symptoms, serum thyroxine and TRAb, thyroid ultrasound and orbital computed tomography. In the case of this clonotype: The antigen is unknown.

From RNA transcripts, TCR beta CDR3 regions were amplified. TCR CDR3 regions were first amplified by RT-PCR with HTBI primers. MiXCR, applied by TCRdb to the multiplex PCR reads, yields one record per CDR3 protein. The sample comprises over 550,000 distinct CDR3 sequences, around 15% of which are singletons, and under 20% rests with the top ten. V gene TRBV2 combines with J gene TRBJ2-5, with 9 bases identical to TRBD2. Source material: blood. The receptor was derived from a woman under 30 with Graves' hyperthyroidism. CDR3 sequence reads: CASRDPGLASQTQYF. CDR3 DNA sequence: TGTGCCAGCAGAGACCCGGGACTAGCCTCCCAGACCCAGTACTTC.